The source of this TCR beta chain is a study of shared T cell receptors in the human thymus. The CDR3 loop spans 16 amino acids. Trimming pared 2 bases from V and 4 bases from J, leaving 14 bases between. Germline V gene sequence: CDR1 SEHNR, CDR2 FQNEAQ (reference sequence). TCRdb keeps only in-frame clones here, not all; method: immunoSEQ multiplex PCR. The table lists under 700,000 clones, 78% of them singletons. These data are also associated with another study on human thymus T cells.

This chain connects TRBV7-9 to TRBJ1-4; maybe TRBD1 (5 bases). Sequenced: thymocytes. The receptor comes from a boy younger than two with a congenital heart defect. CDR3 DNA: TGTGCCAGCAGCTTAAGGTTGGCAGGGCTTAATGAAAAACTGTTTTTT. Translating gives CASSLRLAGLNEKLFF.